The 10 T cell receptor beta chains below come from one sample, sequenced in a study of patients and donors after allogeneic stem cell transplantation. TCRdb re-called the RT-PCR reads with MiXCR, one entry per CDR3 protein. The sample includes roughly 940,000 distinct CDR3 sequences, roughly 18% of them seen just once. The sequenced sample consisted of blood, either unsorted or a sorted T cell fraction (not recorded which). These receptors were obtained from a human donor who was either an allogeneic HSCT recipient or a stem cell or donor lymphocyte infusion donor (not recorded which). It is not recorded whose cells these are; they may come from a transplant donor.

This clonotype was counted a few times. This chain links TRBV5-5 with TRBJ1-5, with D unresolved. Deletions cut 1 base from V and 3 bases from J, with 11 bases between. Germline V gene lookup returns CDR1 SGHKS and CDR2 YYEKEE (reference sequence). CDR3 length: 15 amino acids. CDR3 bases: TGTGCCAGCAGCTTGTTGGCAGACAACAATCAGCCCCAGCATTTT. It is translated as CASSLLADNNQPQHF.

This clonotype occurred many times. The rearrangement uses TRBV5-1 and TRBJ2-7; perhaps D is TRBD1 or TRBD2 (5 bases each). The CDR3 is 14 amino acids. Trimming shortened V by 1 base and J by 0 bases, and 8 bases separated the two germline ends. Germline V gene lookup returns CDR1 SGHRS and CDR2 YFSETQ. Here the CDR3 reads CASSLRGDSYEQYF. The CDR3, as DNA: TGCGCCAGCAGCTTGAGAGGGGACTCCTACGAGCAGTACTTC.

The chain uses TRBV2 and TRBJ2-1; TRBD1 matches at 9 bases. The germline CDR1 and CDR2 sequences are SNHLY and FYNNEI. The CDR3 runs to 15 residues. With 6 bases clipped from V and 6 bases from J, the junction kept 9 bases outside the gene matches. CDR3: CASRKQGAISNEQFF. CDR3 nucleotide sequence: TGTGCCAGCAGGAAACAGGGGGCGATTTCCAATGAGCAGTTCTTC.

The chain is built from TRBV4-3 and TRBJ2-5; weak D call: TRBD1 (6 bases). Germline loops: CDR1 LGHNA, CDR2 YSLEER. Trimming removed 0 bases at V and 0 bases at J, with 8 bases between. There are 15 residues in the CDR3. CDR3 region: CASSQDQGYQETQYF. CDR3 DNA sequence: TGCGCCAGCAGCCAAGATCAGGGGTACCAAGAGACCCAGTACTTC.

This chain links TRBV2 with TRBJ1-5; D remains unclear. The germline V gene has CDR1 SNHLY and CDR2 FYNNEI. V lost 7 bases and J lost 6, with 13 bases in between. The CDR3 consists of 13 residues. The CDR3 DNA is TGTGCCAGCACCGAGGAGGGTATTCAGCCCCAGCATTTT. This encodes CASTEEGIQPQHF. The variable domain in full, completed from reference TRBV2 and TRBJ1-5, reads EPEVTQTPSHQVTQMGQEVILRCVPISNHLYFYWYRQILGQKVEFLVSFYNNEISEKSEIFDDQFSVERPDGSNFTLKIRSTKLEDSAMYFCASTEEGIQPQHFGDGTRLSIL.

This clonotype was detected only once. The chain couples TRBV12-3 or TRBV12-4 to TRBJ2-5; the match to TRBD1 covers 7 bases. The CDR3 consists of 15 residues. V trimming: 4 bases; J trimming: 1 base; junction bases outside the gene matches: 6. CDR3 region: CASSSTRDSQETQYF. As DNA, the CDR3 is TGTGCCAGCAGTTCAACCCGGGACAGCCAAGAGACCCAGTACTTC.

The chain combines TRBV7-2 with TRBJ2-1, with 9 positions matching TRBD1. Looked up from germline, CDR1 is SGHTA and CDR2 is FQGNSA. The length of the CDR3 is 14 residues. V shed 4 bases and J 9 bases; nucleotides not matched to a gene: 7. This CDR3 is CASSSGTGNSEQFF. The DNA for the CDR3 is TGTGCCAGCAGCTCGGGGACAGGGAACTCTGAGCAGTTCTTC.

J is TRBJ2-7 and V is TRBV27, with a weak D call TRBD2 (5 bases). Trimming took 2 bases from V and 0 from J, leaving 14 bases between them. Per germline, CDR1 MNHEY and CDR2 SMNVEV (reference sequence). The CDR3 consists of 16 residues. The CDR3 nucleotides read TGTGCCAGCAGTTTACGGCGGGCAGCAAACTCCTACGAGCAGTACTTC. Translated: CASSLRRAANSYEQYF.

This clonotype has at least ten counts. V and J are TRBV20-1 and TRBJ2-7, with D uncertain. The germline CDR1 and CDR2 sequences are DFQATT and SNEGSKA (reference sequence). V gave up 5 bases and J gave up 0 bases, with 11 bases separating them. CDR3 length: 13 residues. CDR3 residues: CSARTASSYEQYF. The CDR3 DNA sequence: TGCAGTGCTCGCACTGCTAGCTCCTACGAGCAGTACTTC.

This clonotype occurred a few times. The chain combines TRBV20-1 with TRBJ1-6, with D tentatively TRBD1 (6 bases). The CDR3 spans 16 residues. The ends were cut back, 1 base at V and 7 bases at J, with 17 bases in the middle. Per the germline V gene, CDR1 is DFQATT and CDR2 is SNEGSKA (reference sequence). CDR3: CSARVLTGGWNSPLHF. CDR3 nucleotides: TGCAGTGCTAGAGTCCTGACCGGGGGCTGGAATTCACCCCTCCACTTT.